The 23 T cell receptor beta chains below all came from one sample that was sequenced in a study of T cells in Graves' hyperthyroidism and ophthalmopathy. The investigators amplified TCR beta CDR3 regions from RNA transcripts. Initially, a first-round RT-PCR of the TCR CDR3 employed the HTBI primer set. Via MiXCR, TCRdb re-called the multiplex PCR reads, giving one row per CDR3 protein. The sample lists 300,000 to 500,000 distinct CDR3 sequences; about 14% were seen once. Sequenced material: blood. The receptors shown here come from a man aged 45-65 years with Graves' ophthalmopathy.

J is TRBJ2-7 and V is TRBV11-2; TRBD2 might be the D (6 bases). This CDR3 has 15 residues. The V and J ends lost 0 bases and 5 bases respectively, with 14 bases between them. The germline CDR1 and CDR2 sequences are SGHAT and FQNNGV. The DNA of the CDR3 is TGTGCCAGCAGCTTAGAGGTTAGCGGCGAAAACGAGCAGTACTTC. As protein: CASSLEVSGENEQYF.

The chain carries TRBV5-1 and TRBJ1-1; 7 nucleotides match TRBD1. Germline-derived CDR1 and CDR2 are SGHRS and YFSETQ. J was trimmed by 4 bases and V by 4 bases; bases with no gene match: 10. This CDR3 spans 15 amino acids. CDR3 DNA sequence: TGCGCCAGCAGCCCGCAGGGGGAAGGGGGCACTGAAGCTTTCTTT. The encoded protein is CASSPQGEGGTEAFF. Supplemented by reference TRBV5-1 and TRBJ1-1, the full variable domain reads KAGVTQTPRYLIKTRGQQVTLSCSPISGHRSVSWYQQTPGQGLQFLFEYFSETQRNKGNFPGRFSGRQFSNSRSEMNVSTLELGDSALYLCASSPQGEGGTEAFFGQGTRLTVV.

This clonotype showed up many times. This rearrangement joins TRBV5-5 to TRBJ2-7; 9 bases match TRBD2. Germline CDR1 reads SGHKS; CDR2 reads YYEKEE (reference sequence). The CDR3 length is 14 residues. V lost 0 bases and J lost 6; bases outside the gene matches: 4. The CDR3 reads CASSLGLAAPEQYF. CDR3 DNA: TGTGCCAGCAGCTTGGGACTAGCGGCGCCCGAGCAGTACTTC.

This clonotype has more than one count but fewer than ten. The genes are TRBV6-1 and TRBJ2-5; TRBD1 matches 9 bases. Germline values: CDR1 MNHNS, CDR2 SASEGT. V gave up 6 bases and J gave up 3 bases; unmatched junction bases: 8. The CDR3 has 15 amino acids. The CDR3 here is CASSDRGGIEETQYF. The CDR3 bases are TGTGCCAGCAGCGACAGGGGGGGAATTGAAGAGACCCAGTACTTC.

Ten or more counts support this clonotype. The chain's CDR3 is CSVVIQGEGEQYF. CDR3 bases: TGCAGCGTTGTGATTCAGGGGGAGGGCGAGCAGTACTTC. The V call is TRBV29-1, the J call TRBJ2-7, with D possibly called TRBD1 or TRBD2 (7 bases each). V shed 4 bases and J shed 6 bases, with 16 bases lying between them. The germline V gene encodes CDR1 SQVTM and CDR2 ANQGSEA. The CDR3 has 13 amino acids.

This clonotype was seen only a few times. This clone may be a read error of a much larger clone one base away. The V and J genes are TRBV3-1 and TRBJ1-2; D might be TRBD1 (6 bases). The CDR3 loop spans 13 amino acids. Deletions cut 7 bases from V and 8 bases from J, with 17 bases between. The germline V gene has CDR1 LGHDT and CDR2 YNNKEL (reference sequence). The CDR3 nucleotides are TGTGCCAGCACCGACGACAGGCGGATGGGCTACACCTTC. It specifies CASTDDRRMGYTF. Full variable domain (outside the CDR3, taken from reference TRBV3-1 and TRBJ1-2): DTAVSQTPKYLVTQMGNDKSIKCEQNLGHDTMYWYKQDSKKFLKIMFSYNNKELIINETVPNRFSPKSPDKAHLNLHINSLELGDSAVYFCASTDDRRMGYTFGSGTRLTVV.

In DNA, the CDR3 is TGCAGCTGCTCGGTCGGGGCTAATCAGCCCCAGCATTTT. This gives the protein CSCSVGANQPQHF. The genes are TRBV29-1 and TRBJ1-5; TRBD1 might be the D (5 bases). Per germline, CDR1 SQVTM and CDR2 ANQGSEA. The CDR3 is 13 amino acids. Trimming took 8 bases from V and 4 from J, leaving 15 bases between them.

This clonotype was counted many times. The chain is built from TRBV7-3 and TRBJ2-5; 11 bases agree with TRBD1. This CDR3 is 15 amino acids long. J was trimmed by 5 bases and V by 3 bases; bases with no gene match: 5. Germline CDR1 reads SGHTA; CDR2 reads FQGTGA. The CDR3 DNA reads as TGTGCCAGCAGCTTGGACAGGGGGCCGAGGGAGACCCAGTACTTC. Its protein product is CASSLDRGPRETQYF.

This clonotype was seen repeatedly, ten times or more. The rearrangement joins TRBV11-1 to TRBJ2-5; 11 nucleotides agree with TRBD2. This CDR3 spans 16 amino acids. The germline CDR1 and CDR2 sequences are SGHAT and FQDESV (reference sequence). Trimming removed 4 bases from V and 7 bases from J; junction bases left unmatched: 11. The DNA of the CDR3 is TGTGCCAGCAGCTCCCCCACTAGCGGGAGATGGGGGACCCAGTACTTC. It is translated as CASSSPTSGRWGTQYF.

The chain joins TRBV7-9 to TRBJ2-1, with D perhaps being TRBD1 or TRBD2 (5 bases each). V was clipped by 10 bases and J by 0 bases, with 16 bases between them. The germline gives CDR1 SEHNR, CDR2 FQNEAQ (reference sequence). This CDR3 region has 15 residues. CDR3 nucleotide sequence: TGTGCCACAGAAGGGACCGCAGGCTCCTACAATGAGCAGTTCTTC. Protein sequence: CATEGTAGSYNEQFF.

This clonotype was recorded many times. The chain carries TRBV20-1 and TRBJ2-1, with 10 bases lining up with TRBD2. CDR3 length: 15 amino acids. The V gene end was trimmed by 2 bases and the J gene end by 8 bases; junction bases not matched to a gene: 9. CDR1 DFQATT and CDR2 SNEGSKA come from the germline V gene (reference sequence). The CDR3 sequence: CSARPLAGVFYEQFF. DNA for the CDR3: TGCAGTGCTAGACCGCTAGCGGGAGTTTTTTATGAGCAGTTCTTC.

This clonotype was recorded a few times. The rearrangement links TRBV19 to TRBJ2-7; 9 bases line up with TRBD1. The CDR3 extends over 16 amino acids. The V segment lost 4 bases and the J segment 4 bases; nucleotides outside the gene matches: 11. Germline CDR1 LNHDA, CDR2 SQIVND (reference sequence). The CDR3 sequence: CASSTTKLDRGYEQYF. CDR3 nucleotide sequence: TGTGCCAGTAGTACGACAAAATTGGACAGGGGATACGAGCAGTACTTC.

The sample holds many counts of this clonotype. V and J are TRBV6-5 and TRBJ2-1; D is ambiguous. V gave up 6 bases and J gave up 5 bases, with 8 bases separating them. The CDR3 has 12 amino acids. In germline, CDR1 is MNHEY, CDR2 SVGAGI. CDR3 amino acids: CASSYSNNEQFF. The CDR3 DNA is TGTGCCAGCAGCTACAGCAACAATGAGCAGTTCTTC.

The V and J genes are TRBV5-4 and TRBJ1-1; D not resolved. CDR1 is SGHNT, CDR2 YYREEE, per germline (reference sequence). The length of the CDR3 is 14 residues. V lost 1 base, J lost 1 base, and 8 bases lay in between. DNA for the CDR3: TGTGCCAGCAGCTTGTTTGGTCGGAACACTGAAGCTTTCTTT. Protein: CASSLFGRNTEAFF.

This clonotype was counted ten times or more. The V call is TRBV11-2, the J call TRBJ2-7; no clear D. The CDR3 runs 12 residues. V gave up 1 base and J gave up 6 bases, with 7 bases separating them. Per germline, CDR1 SGHAT and CDR2 FQNNGV. CDR3 DNA: TGTGCCAGCAGCTTAGTTTTGAGCGAGCAGTACTTC. Its translation: CASSLVLSEQYF.

The rearrangement links TRBV12-3 or TRBV12-4 to TRBJ1-6, with TRBD1 matching over 7 bases. The junction had 8 bases not matched to a gene; V was cut back by 5 bases and J by 10 bases. The CDR3 covers 14 residues. CDR3 sequence reads: CASSATGSESPLHF. The CDR3 DNA reads as TGTGCCAGCAGTGCGACAGGGAGCGAGTCACCCCTCCACTTT.

This clonotype appeared many times. The chain is built from TRBV29-1 and TRBJ1-1; D is possibly TRBD1 (6 bases). CDR3 length: 14 residues. With 4 bases removed from V and 7 bases from J, the gap between germline ends came to 19 bases. Looked up from germline, CDR1 is SQVTM and CDR2 is ANQGSEA. The CDR3: CSVALLLQGNEAFF. The CDR3 bases are TGCAGCGTTGCATTATTGTTACAGGGCAATGAAGCTTTCTTT.

The rearrangement uses TRBV20-1 and TRBJ1-4; TRBD1 aligns across 7 bases. There are 15 residues in the CDR3. Unmatched junction bases numbered 9, after V lost 1 base and J lost 7 bases. The V gene's germline CDR1 is DFQATT and CDR2 SNEGSKA (reference sequence). CDR3 DNA: TGCAGTGCTAGAGTGAGACAGGGATGGGGTGAAAAACTGTTTTTT. As protein: CSARVRQGWGEKLFF.

This clonotype was seen at least ten times. The V gene is TRBV20-1, the J gene TRBJ2-7; D unclear. This CDR3 comprises 14 residues. Trimming removed 2 bases at V and 3 bases at J, with 14 bases between. Germline V gene data show CDR1 as DFQATT and CDR2 as SNEGSKA (reference sequence). CDR3 in DNA: TGCAGTGCTAGAAAAGACGGAGACCTCTACGAGCAGTACTTC. Protein: CSARKDGDLYEQYF.

The CDR3 nucleotides read TGCAGTGCTAGCGACAACAGGGGGATCCAAGAGACCCAGTACTTC. Translating gives CSASDNRGIQETQYF. The chain links TRBV20-1 to TRBJ2-5; 8 bases are shared with TRBD1. Germline V gives CDR1 DFQATT, CDR2 SNEGSKA (reference sequence). There are 15 residues in the CDR3. V gave up 3 bases and J gave up 1 base; unmatched junction bases: 7.

This clonotype was observed a handful of times. The chain couples TRBV9 to TRBJ2-3; 9 positions match TRBD1. Germline V gene data show CDR1 as SGDLS and CDR2 as YYNGEE. The J segment lost 1 base and the V segment lost 0 bases, leaving 12 bases of the junction unmatched. The CDR3 has 19 amino acids. DNA of the CDR3: TGTGCCAGCAGCGTAGGGGGGCCCTTGTGGGACAGGGGCACAGATACGCAGTATTTT. Translating it yields CASSVGGPLWDRGTDTQYF.

This clonotype turned up a few times. The chain links TRBV29-1 to TRBJ1-5; 7 bases are shared with TRBD1. Germline V CDR1 and CDR2: SQVTM, ANQGSEA. The CDR3 has 13 amino acids. With V trimmed by 6 bases and J by 3 bases, 5 bases remained unmatched. The CDR3 spells CSVGGTANQPQHF. The CDR3 DNA reads as TGCAGCGTCGGAGGGACAGCCAATCAGCCCCAGCATTTT.

The chain is built from TRBV11-3 and TRBJ2-2; TRBD1 or TRBD2 may be the D gene (5 bases each). This CDR3 is 15 amino acids long. V was cut by 5 bases and J by 0 bases, with 10 bases left in between. Germline assignment: CDR1 SGHNT and CDR2 YENEEA. DNA for the CDR3: TGTGCCAGCAGCAATCGGGACCCGAACACCGGGGAGCTGTTTTTT. It is translated as CASSNRDPNTGELFF. The complete variable domain, with remaining parts taken from reference TRBV11-3 and TRBJ2-2, reads EAGVVQSPRYKIIEKKQPVAFWCNPISGHNTLYWYLQNLGQGPELLIRYENEEAVDDSQLPKDRFSAERLKGVDSTLKIQPAELGDSAVYLCASSNRDPNTGELFFGEGSRLTVL.